The TCR beta chain under discussion was sequenced for a study of blood T cells in healthy people across ages. About the study: There was about one barcoded beta molecule captured by template switching per two T cells.

The amount of total RNA extracted per sample was at least 6 micrograms. The germline gives CDR1 SNHLY, CDR2 FYNNEI. The CDR3 is made up of 15 amino acids. Losses at the gene ends were 8 bases for V and 0 bases for J; bases not matched to a gene: 5. This clonotype was recorded only once. Together with a sample-barcoded 5' primer, a J-beta primer mix was included in a second PCR lasting about 7 to 11 cycles. Tags on each cDNA molecule came from a template-switch adaptor with 12 random nucleotides. TCRdb analysed the 5' RACE reads with MiXCR anew, one entry per CDR3 protein. The sample includes roughly 1.4 million distinct CDR3 sequences, roughly 59% seen only once; the top ten take about 6.3%.

The sequenced sample consisted of blood. The receptor comes from a man younger than 35 in good health. This chain links TRBV2 with TRBJ2-2; 8 positions match TRBD2. DNA for the CDR3: TGTGCCAGCTGGGTAGCGGGGACGAACACCGGGGAGCTGTTTTTT. Amino acids: CASWVAGTNTGELFF. The full variable domain, completed using reference TRBV2 and TRBJ2-2, is EPEVTQTPSHQVTQMGQEVILRCVPISNHLYFYWYRQILGQKVEFLVSFYNNEISEKSEIFDDQFSVERPDGSNFTLKIRSTKLEDSAMYFCASWVAGTNTGELFFGEGSRLTVL.